These 5 T cell receptor beta chains were all obtained from the same sample, sequenced in a study of blood T cell repertoires in COVID-19. Assay used: immunoSEQ multiplex PCR; TCRdb lists only in-frame clones, some missing. The sample lists approximately 450,000 clones, about 89% seen once, with about 4.5% in the top ten. The sample comprised peripheral blood. Source of these receptors: a woman in her twenties or thirties with acute or convalescent COVID-19.

This clone is a singleton in its sample. This chain links TRBV19 with TRBJ1-3; the D is unclear. V was pared by 1 base and J by 6 bases, with 13 bases between. The CDR3 contains 15 residues. The germline V gene has CDR1 LNHDA and CDR2 SQIVND (reference sequence). CDR3 DNA sequence: TGTGCCAGTAGTATAGTAGGCGCGGGATTAAACACCATATATTTT. The encoded protein is CASSIVGAGLNTIYF.

This clone was picked up one time. This chain joins TRBV14 and TRBJ2-1; D uncertain. Per the germline V gene, CDR1 is SGHDN and CDR2 is FVKESK. Trimming removed 5 bases from V and 4 bases from J, with 6 bases in between. The CDR3 sequence is 12 residues long. In nucleotides, the CDR3 is TGTGCCAGCAGCTACGCGTACAATGAGCAGTTCTTC. Translating it yields CASSYAYNEQFF.

The CDR3 here is CASSDPGQGDSPLHF. In DNA, the CDR3 is TGTGCCAGCAGTGACCCGGGACAGGGAGATTCACCCCTCCACTTT. The rearrangement uses TRBV6-1 and TRBJ1-6, with 9 bases aligning to TRBD1. CDR1 and CDR2 from the germline V gene are MNHNS and SASEGT. The CDR3 sequence is 15 residues long. The V gene end was trimmed by 3 bases and the J gene end by 8 bases; junction bases not matched to a gene: 5.

This rearrangement joins TRBV6-1 to TRBJ1-2, with D possibly matching TRBD1 (6 bases). CDR3 length: 15 residues. The V gene's germline CDR1 is MNHNS and CDR2 SASEGT. V was pared by 2 bases and J by 8 bases, with 18 bases between. CDR3 residues: CASSEQGRATWGYTF. The DNA for the CDR3 is TGTGCCAGCAGTGAACAGGGGCGCGCTACATGGGGCTACACCTTC.

Concerning this clone: Other DNA sequences of this sample code for an identical CDR3. DNA for the CDR3: TGTGCCAGCAGTTTGACAGACCATCAGCCCCAGCATTTT. Protein: CASSLTDHQPQHF. The V call is TRBV28, the J call TRBJ1-5; TRBD1 might be the D (5 bases). Germline loops: CDR1 MDHEN, CDR2 SYDVKM. The CDR3 extends over 13 amino acids. With 3 bases removed from V and 5 bases from J, the gap between germline ends came to 8 bases. The full variable domain, completed using reference TRBV28 and TRBJ1-5, is DVKVTQSSRYLVKRTGEKVFLECVQDMDHENMFWYRQDPGLGLRLIYFSYDVKMKEKGDIPEGYSVSREKKERFSLILESASTNQTSMYLCASSLTDHQPQHFGDGTRLSIL.